This paragraph reports one T cell receptor (beta chain). Germline V gene sequence: CDR1 SNHLY, CDR2 FYNNEI. This CDR3 spans 14 amino acids. J lost 2 bases, V lost 5 bases, and 0 bases had no gene match. This record comes from a study of cytomegalovirus exposure and HLA in healthy donors. Amplification used 60 Vbeta primers and 13 Jbeta primers. Sequencing used immunoSEQ multiplex PCR; TCRdb keeps in-frame clones, though not all of them. The sample includes roughly 99,000 clones, more than 65% of them seen just once. The sequence derives from a male donor in good health and CMV-seronegative. The sample consisted of PBMCs. This chain uses TRBV2 with TRBJ2-6; TRBD1 agrees at 7 bases. CDR3 coding DNA: TGTGCCAGCAGTACAGGGGCTGGGGCCAACGTCCTGACTTTC. Translation gives CASSTGAGANVLTF.